This T cell receptor (beta chain) derives from a study of shared clonotypes between healthy human individuals. Points from the study as a whole: The researchers took only blood, and tissue repertoires probably look different. Generation probabilities of non-shared clonotypes were lower (relative to those shared by all four donors). Between a handful of donors, naive CD4 clonotypes were shared at a level of about 5%.

Cells designated naive CD8 were CD45RO-negative and were positively selected for CCR7, with terminally differentiated effector memory CD45RA+ cells excluded. Original handling: ImmunoSEQ sequences covered only the junction and lacked quality scores; filtering therefore differed. Sequencing used immunoSEQ multiplex PCR; TCRdb keeps in-frame clones, though not all of them. The V and J calls and clone size are taken from that table; D and trimming were inferred from the DNA. Among over 2 million clones, approximately 94% were seen once, and the ten largest hold roughly 1%. CDR1 is MGHRA and CDR2 is YSYEKL in the germline V gene. V shed 0 bases, J shed 4 bases, and the junction held 10 bases outside the gene matches. The CDR3 runs to 17 residues. With respect to this clone: What it recognizes is unknown.

The sequence derives from a man aged 18 to 29 in good health. The J gene is TRBJ2-7, the V gene TRBV4-1; 9 nucleotides line up with TRBD2. The sequencing sample was made of naive CD8+ T cells sorted from blood. The CDR3 protein is CASSQDGEGLAAYEQYF. The CDR3 DNA is TGCGCCAGCAGCCAAGATGGGGAGGGACTAGCAGCTTACGAGCAGTACTTC.